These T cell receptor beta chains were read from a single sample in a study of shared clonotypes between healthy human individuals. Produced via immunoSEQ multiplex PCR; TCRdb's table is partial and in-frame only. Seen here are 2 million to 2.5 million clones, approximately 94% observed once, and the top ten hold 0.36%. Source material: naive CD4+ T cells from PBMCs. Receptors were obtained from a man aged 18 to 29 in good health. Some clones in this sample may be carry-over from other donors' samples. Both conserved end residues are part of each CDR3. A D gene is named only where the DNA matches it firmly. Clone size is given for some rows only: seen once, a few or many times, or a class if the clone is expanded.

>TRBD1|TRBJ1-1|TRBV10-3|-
TGTGCCATCAGGGAAAAAGGACAGGGGGACGTCGCTGAAGCTTTCTTT
CAIREKGQGDVAEAFF
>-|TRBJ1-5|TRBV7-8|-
TGTGCCAGCAGCTTGATCAGAGACAATCAGCCCCAGCATTTT
CASSLIRDNQPQHF
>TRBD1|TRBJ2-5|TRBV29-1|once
TGCAGCGTATTACAGGGGCCAGAGACCCAGTACTTC
CSVLQGPETQYF
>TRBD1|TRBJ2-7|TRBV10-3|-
TGTGCCATCAGCGTCTCAGGGGGCGGCTACGAGCAGTACTTC
CAISVSGGGYEQYF
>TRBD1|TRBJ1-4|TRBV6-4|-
TGTGCCAGCAGAGACAGGGGAGAAAAACTGTTTTTT
CASRDRGEKLFF
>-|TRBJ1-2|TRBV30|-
TGTGCCTGGAGTGTACCAAAACCCGTGGGCTACACCTTC
CAWSVPKPVGYTF
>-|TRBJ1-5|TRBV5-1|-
TGCGCCAGCAGTCTCGGGGGAAATAGCAATCAGCCCCAGCATTTT
CASSLGGNSNQPQHF
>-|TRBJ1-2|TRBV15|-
TGTGCCACCAGCAGAGATCTTATGACAGCTAACTATGGCTACACCTTC
CATSRDLMTANYGYTF
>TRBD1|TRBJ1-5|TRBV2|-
TGTGCCAGCAGTGACCAACAGGGGTATAGCAATCAGCCCCAGCATTTT
CASSDQQGYSNQPQHF
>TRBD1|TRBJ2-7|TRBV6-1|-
TGTGCCAGCCGGGGCGGGACAGGGTCCTACGAGCAGTACTTC
CASRGGTGSYEQYF
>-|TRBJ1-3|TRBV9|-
TGTGCCAGCAGCGCCCGCCCCCGGGCAGGGGACGGAAACACCATATATTTT
CASSARPRAGDGNTIYF
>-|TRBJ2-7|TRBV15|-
TGTGCCACCAGCAGAGGAATAGGCGAGCAGTACTTC
CATSRGIGEQYF
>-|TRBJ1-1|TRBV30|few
TGTGCCTGGTCGGACAGCTTGAACACTGAAGCTTTCTTT
CAWSDSLNTEAFF
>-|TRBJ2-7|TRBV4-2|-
TGTGCCAGCAGCCAAGATCGAAACAGAGGCTACGAGCAGTACTTC
CASSQDRNRGYEQYF
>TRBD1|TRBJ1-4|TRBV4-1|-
TGCGCCAGCAGCCCGTATTCAGGGGGCACTAATGAAAAACTGTTTTTT
CASSPYSGGTNEKLFF
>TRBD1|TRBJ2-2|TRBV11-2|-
TGTGCCAGCAGCTTAGATCTTAGGGGGCGAGGGGAGCTGTTTTTT
CASSLDLRGRGELFF
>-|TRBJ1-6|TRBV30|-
TGTGCCGGGGCCTCAGATTATAATTCACCCCTCCACTTT
CAGASDYNSPLHF
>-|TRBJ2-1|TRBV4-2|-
TGTGCCAGCAGCCAAGATGTCGGGAGAGCCTACAATGAGCAGTTCTTC
CASSQDVGRAYNEQFF
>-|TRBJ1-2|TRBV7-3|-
TGTGCCAGCAGCTTAACGTCGTCAGGGGTAGACGGCTACACCTTC
CASSLTSSGVDGYTF
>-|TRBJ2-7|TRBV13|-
TGTGCCAGCAGGACTGACCGGGACCAGAGCTCCTACGAGCAGTACTTC
CASRTDRDQSSYEQYF
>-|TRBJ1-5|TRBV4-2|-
TGTGCCAGCAGCCGCGAGGCGGCGGATCAGCCCCAGCATTTT
CASSREAADQPQHF
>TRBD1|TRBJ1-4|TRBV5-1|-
TGCGCCAGCAGCCCCGGACAGGGGGCCAATGAAAAACTGTTTTTT
CASSPGQGANEKLFF
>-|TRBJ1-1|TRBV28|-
TGTGCCAGCAGTTTAGAGTCGTTGCCCACTGAAGCTTTCTTT
CASSLESLPTEAFF
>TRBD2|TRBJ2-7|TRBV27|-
TGTGCCAGCAGGGGGGCGGGAGGGCCCTACGAGCAGTACTTC
CASRGAGGPYEQYF
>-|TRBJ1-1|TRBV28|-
TGTGCCAGCCACGAAGGGGTGACTGAAGCTTTCTTT
CASHEGVTEAFF
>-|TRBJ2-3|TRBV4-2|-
TGTGCCAGCAGCCAGAACACAGATACGCAGTATTTT
CASSQNTDTQYF
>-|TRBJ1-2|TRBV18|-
TGTGCCAGCTCACCTCCCCCGGGGATCTATGGCTACACCTTC
CASSPPPGIYGYTF
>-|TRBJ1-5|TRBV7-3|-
TGTGCCAGCAGCTTACAGGGGCCACATCAGCCCCAGCATTTT
CASSLQGPHQPQHF
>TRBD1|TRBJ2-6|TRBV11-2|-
TGTGCCAGCAGCTTCTACAGGGGGGCCGGGGCCAACGTCCTGACTTTC
CASSFYRGAGANVLTF
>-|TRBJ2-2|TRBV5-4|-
TGTGCCAGCAGCCGTAGCTCGGCGAACACCGGGGAGCTGTTTTTT
CASSRSSANTGELFF
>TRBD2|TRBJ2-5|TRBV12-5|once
TGTGCTAGTGGTGATGGACTAGCGGGACAAGAGACCCAGTACTTC
CASGDGLAGQETQYF
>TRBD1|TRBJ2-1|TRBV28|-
TGTGCCAGCAGTCCCACAGGGGGCGGTTCCTACAATGAGCAGTTCTTC
CASSPTGGGSYNEQFF
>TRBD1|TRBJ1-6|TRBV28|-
TGTGCCAGCAGTTTAGGACAGGGGCACTCACCCCTCCACTTT
CASSLGQGHSPLHF
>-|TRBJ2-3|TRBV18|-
TGTGCCAGCTCAGCGACAGGAGGCGGTGTCTCAGATACGCAGTATTTT
CASSATGGGVSDTQYF
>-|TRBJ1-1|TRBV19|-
TGTGCCAGTAGTATGGTCCAGGGGATGAACACTGAAGCTTTCTTT
CASSMVQGMNTEAFF
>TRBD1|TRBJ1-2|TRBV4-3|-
TGCGCCCTATCCTCGGCATGGGGGGACAGGGGGAGTCCCGTCAACTATGGCTACACCTTC
CALSSAWGDRGSPVNYGYTF
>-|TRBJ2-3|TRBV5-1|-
TGCGCCAGCAGCTTGGACAGTCGGGCAGATACGCAGTATTTT
CASSLDSRADTQYF
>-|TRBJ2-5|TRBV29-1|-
TGCAGCGTTGAACTGGCTGAGACCCAGTACTTC
CSVELAETQYF
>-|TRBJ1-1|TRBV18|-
TGTGCCAGCTCACCACCTTCGCTGGGAGGTACTGAAGCTTTCTTT
CASSPPSLGGTEAFF
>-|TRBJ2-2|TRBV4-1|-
TGCGCCAGCAGCCAAGATTTTTTGCAGGGGAGGGCCGGGGAGCTGTTTTTT
CASSQDFLQGRAGELFF
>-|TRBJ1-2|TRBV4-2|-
TGTGCCAGCAGCCAAGCGGTGGGGACACCCTATGGCTACACCTTC
CASSQAVGTPYGYTF
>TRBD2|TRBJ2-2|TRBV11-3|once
TGTGCCAGCAGCTCATCGACGACTAGCGGGAGAGGCGACGGGGAGCTGTTTTTT
CASSSSTTSGRGDGELFF
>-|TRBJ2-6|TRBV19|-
TGTGCCAGTAGTATACCAAGCTCTGGGGCCAACGTCCTGACTTTC
CASSIPSSGANVLTF
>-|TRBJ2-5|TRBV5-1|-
TGCGCCAGCAGCTTGTCTAGGGTCAGTCAAGAGACCCAGTACTTC
CASSLSRVSQETQYF
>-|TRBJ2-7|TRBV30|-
TGTGCCTGGACCGGCAGAGGCTCCTACGAGCAGTACTTC
CAWTGRGSYEQYF
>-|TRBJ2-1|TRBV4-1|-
TGCGCCAGCAGCCGGGGAGGGACACAGGGGTTCTATGAGCAGTTCTTC
CASSRGGTQGFYEQFF
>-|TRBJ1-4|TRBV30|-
TGTGCCTGGAGCCCGGGGGCCGCTATGGAAAAACTGTTTTTT
CAWSPGAAMEKLFF
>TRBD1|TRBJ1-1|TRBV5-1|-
TGCGCCAGCAGCACGGGACAGGGCATTAACACTGAAGCTTTCTTT
CASSTGQGINTEAFF
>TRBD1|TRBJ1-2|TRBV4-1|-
TGCGCCAGCAGCCAAGGGACAGGGGTAGGTGGCTACACCTTC
CASSQGTGVGGYTF
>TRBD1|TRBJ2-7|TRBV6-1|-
TGTGCCAGCAGTGAAGCCCCGGGACAGACCTACTACGAGCAGTACTTC
CASSEAPGQTYYEQYF
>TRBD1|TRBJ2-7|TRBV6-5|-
TGTGCCAGCAGTTACTCGTACGGGACAGGGCCATACGAGCAGTACTTC
CASSYSYGTGPYEQYF
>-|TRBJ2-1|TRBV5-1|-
TGCGCCAGCAGCTGGGCCTTGTCGGAAGGTGAGCAGTTCTTC
CASSWALSEGEQFF